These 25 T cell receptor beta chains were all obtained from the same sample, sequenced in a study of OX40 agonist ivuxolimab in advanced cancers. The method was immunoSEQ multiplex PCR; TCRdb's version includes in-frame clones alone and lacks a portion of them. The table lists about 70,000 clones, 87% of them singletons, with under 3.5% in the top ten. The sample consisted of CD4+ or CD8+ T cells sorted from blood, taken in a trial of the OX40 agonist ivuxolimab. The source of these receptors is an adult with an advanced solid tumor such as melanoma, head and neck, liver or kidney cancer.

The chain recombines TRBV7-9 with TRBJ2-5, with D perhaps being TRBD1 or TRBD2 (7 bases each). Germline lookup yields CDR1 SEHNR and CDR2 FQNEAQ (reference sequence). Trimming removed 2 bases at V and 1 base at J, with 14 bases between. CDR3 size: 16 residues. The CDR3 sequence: CASSLRGGDSQETQYF. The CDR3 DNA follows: TGTGCCAGCAGCTTAAGAGGGGGGGACAGCCAAGAGACCCAGTACTTC.

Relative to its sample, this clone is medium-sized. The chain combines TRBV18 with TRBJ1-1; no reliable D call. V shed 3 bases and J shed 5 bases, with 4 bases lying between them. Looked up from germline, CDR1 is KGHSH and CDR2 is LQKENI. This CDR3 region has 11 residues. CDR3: CASSPGTEAFF. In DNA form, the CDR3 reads TGTGCCAGCTCACCGGGTACTGAAGCTTTCTTT.

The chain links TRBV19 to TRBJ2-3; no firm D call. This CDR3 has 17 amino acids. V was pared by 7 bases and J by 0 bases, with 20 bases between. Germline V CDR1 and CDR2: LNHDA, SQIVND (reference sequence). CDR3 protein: CASTANFGVFSTDTQYF. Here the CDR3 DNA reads TGTGCCAGTACTGCGAACTTCGGAGTTTTTAGCACAGATACGCAGTATTTT.

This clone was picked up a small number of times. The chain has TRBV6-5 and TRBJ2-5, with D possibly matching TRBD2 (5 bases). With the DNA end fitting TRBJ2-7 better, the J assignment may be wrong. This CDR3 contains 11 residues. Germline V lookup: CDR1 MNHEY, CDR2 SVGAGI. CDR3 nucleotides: TGTGCCAGCGGACTTCCAAGCGAGCAGTACTTC. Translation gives CASGLPSEQYF.

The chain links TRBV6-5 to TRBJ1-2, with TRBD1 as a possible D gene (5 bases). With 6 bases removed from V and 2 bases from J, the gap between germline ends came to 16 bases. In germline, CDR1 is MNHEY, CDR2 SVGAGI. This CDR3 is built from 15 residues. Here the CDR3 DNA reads TGTGCCAGCAGCCGGGTTACAGGTCTCAACTATGGCTACACCTTC. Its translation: CASSRVTGLNYGYTF.

The CDR3 sequence: CAWTSGRALSAKETQYF. CDR3 coding DNA: TGTGCCTGGACTAGCGGGAGGGCCTTGAGCGCCAAAGAGACCCAGTACTTC. The chain carries TRBV30 and TRBJ2-5, with TRBD2 matching over 12 bases. J was trimmed by 3 bases and V by 4 bases; bases with no gene match: 12. CDR1 and CDR2 from the germline V gene are GTSNPN and SVGIG (reference sequence). The CDR3 sequence is 17 residues long. Together with reference TRBV30 and TRBJ2-5, the CDR3 gives the full variable domain: SQTIHQWPATLVQPVGSPLSLECTVEGTSNPNLYWYRQAAGRGLQLLFYSVGIGQISSEVPQNLSASRPQDRQFILSSKKLLLSDSGFYLCAWTSGRALSAKETQYFGPGTRLLVL.

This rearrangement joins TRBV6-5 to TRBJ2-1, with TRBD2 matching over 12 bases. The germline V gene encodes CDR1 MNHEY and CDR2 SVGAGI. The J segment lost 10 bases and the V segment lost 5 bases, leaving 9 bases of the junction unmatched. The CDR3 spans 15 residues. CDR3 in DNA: TGTGCCAGCAGTCCTACTGAGACTAGCGGGGGAGAGCAGTTCTTC. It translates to CASSPTETSGGEQFF.

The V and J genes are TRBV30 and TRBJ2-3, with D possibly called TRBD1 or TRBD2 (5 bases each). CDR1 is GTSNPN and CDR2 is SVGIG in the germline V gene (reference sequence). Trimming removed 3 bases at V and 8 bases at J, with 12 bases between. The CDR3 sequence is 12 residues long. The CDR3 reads CAWRGPGTTQYF. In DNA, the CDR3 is TGTGCCTGGAGGGGGCCCGGGACTACGCAGTATTTT.

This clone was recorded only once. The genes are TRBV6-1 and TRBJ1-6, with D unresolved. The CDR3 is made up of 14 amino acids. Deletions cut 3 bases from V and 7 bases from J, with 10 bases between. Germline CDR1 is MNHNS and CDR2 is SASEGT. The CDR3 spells CASSDPVRNSPLHF. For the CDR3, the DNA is TGTGCCAGCAGTGACCCCGTTCGGAATTCACCCCTCCACTTT.

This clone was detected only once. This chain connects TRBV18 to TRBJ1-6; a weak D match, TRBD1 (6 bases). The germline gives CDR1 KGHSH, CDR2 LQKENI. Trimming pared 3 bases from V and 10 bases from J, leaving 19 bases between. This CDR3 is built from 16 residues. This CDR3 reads CASSPSATGGGSPLHF. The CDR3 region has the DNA TGTGCCAGCTCACCGAGTGCCACCGGGGGCGGATCACCCCTCCACTTT. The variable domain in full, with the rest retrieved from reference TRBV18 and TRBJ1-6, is NAGVMQNPRHLVRRRGQEARLRCSPMKGHSHVYWYRQLPEEGLKFMVYLQKENIIDESGMPKERFSAEFPKEGPSILRIQQVVRGDSAAYFCASSPSATGGGSPLHFGNGTRLTVT.

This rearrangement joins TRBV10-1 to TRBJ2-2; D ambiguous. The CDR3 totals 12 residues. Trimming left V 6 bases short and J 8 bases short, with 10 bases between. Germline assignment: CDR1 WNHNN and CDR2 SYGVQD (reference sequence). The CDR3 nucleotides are TGCGCCAGCAGCCATAGAAATGGGGAGCTGTTTTTT. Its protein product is CASSHRNGELFF.

The CDR3: CASSPGGGLTYEQYF. The DNA for the CDR3 is TGTGCCAGCTCCCCAGGGGGGGGCCTGACCTACGAGCAGTACTTC. The rearrangement links TRBV18 to TRBJ2-7; D may match TRBD1 or TRBD2 (7 bases each). CDR1 is KGHSH, CDR2 LQKENI, per germline. There are 15 residues in the CDR3. V lost 6 bases and J lost 2, with 17 bases in between.

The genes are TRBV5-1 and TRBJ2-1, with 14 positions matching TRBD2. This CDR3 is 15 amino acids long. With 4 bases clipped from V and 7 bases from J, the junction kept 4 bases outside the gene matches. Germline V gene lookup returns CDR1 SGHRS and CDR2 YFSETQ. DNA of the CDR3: TGCGCCAGCAGCCCGGGACTAGCGGGAGTTAATGAGCAGTTCTTC. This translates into CASSPGLAGVNEQFF.

CDR3 sequence: CASSVDTDGLGTQYF. Here the CDR3 DNA reads TGTGCCAGCAGCGTAGACACGGATGGCCTGGGGACCCAGTACTTC. The chain couples TRBV9 to TRBJ2-5; no firm D call. The CDR3 is 15 amino acids. Germline lookup yields CDR1 SGDLS and CDR2 YYNGEE. Deletions cut 0 bases from V and 7 bases from J, with 16 bases between.

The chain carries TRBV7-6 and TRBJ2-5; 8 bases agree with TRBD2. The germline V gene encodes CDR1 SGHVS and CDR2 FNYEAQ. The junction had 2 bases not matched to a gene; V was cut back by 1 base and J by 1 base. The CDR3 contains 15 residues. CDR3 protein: CASSLGAGGQETQYF. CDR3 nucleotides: TGTGCCAGCAGCTTAGGGGCGGGGGGCCAAGAGACCCAGTACTTC.

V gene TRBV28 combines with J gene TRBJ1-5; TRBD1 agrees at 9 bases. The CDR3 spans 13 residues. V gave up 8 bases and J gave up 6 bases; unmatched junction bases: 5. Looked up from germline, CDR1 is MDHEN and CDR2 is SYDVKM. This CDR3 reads CASWTGDGQPQHF. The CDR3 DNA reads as TGTGCCAGCTGGACAGGGGACGGTCAGCCCCAGCATTTT.

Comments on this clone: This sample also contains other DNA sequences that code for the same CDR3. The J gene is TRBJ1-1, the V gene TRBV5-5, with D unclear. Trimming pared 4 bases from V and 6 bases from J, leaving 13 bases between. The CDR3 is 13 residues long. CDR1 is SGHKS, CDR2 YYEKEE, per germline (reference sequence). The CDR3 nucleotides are TGTGCCAGCAGCCTTCGAGTCCCGGCTGAAGCTTTCTTT. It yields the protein CASSLRVPAEAFF.

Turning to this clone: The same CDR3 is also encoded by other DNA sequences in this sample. The CDR3 region is CASSLGSTDTQYF. The CDR3 DNA reads TGTGCCAGCAGCTTAGGCAGCACAGATACGCAGTATTTT. The rearrangement joins TRBV7-2 to TRBJ2-3, with D hard to call. The CDR3 is 13 amino acids. Germline V gene data show CDR1 as SGHTA and CDR2 as FQGNSA. V was cut by 1 base and J by 0 bases, with 2 bases left in between.

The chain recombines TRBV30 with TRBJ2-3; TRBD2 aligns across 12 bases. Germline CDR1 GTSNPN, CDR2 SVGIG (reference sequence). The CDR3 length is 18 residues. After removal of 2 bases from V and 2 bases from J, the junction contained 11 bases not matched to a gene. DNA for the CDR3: TGTGCCTGGAGTTTCCACACAGGACTAGCGGGACCCACAGATACGCAGTATTTT. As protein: CAWSFHTGLAGPTDTQYF.

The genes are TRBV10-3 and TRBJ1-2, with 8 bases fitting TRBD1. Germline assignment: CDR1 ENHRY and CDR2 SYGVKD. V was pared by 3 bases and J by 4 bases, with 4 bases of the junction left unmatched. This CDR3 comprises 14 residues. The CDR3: CAISEGQGAYGYTF. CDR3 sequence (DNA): TGTGCCATCAGTGAAGGACAGGGAGCCTATGGCTACACCTTC.

CDR3 nucleotides: TGTGCCAGCAGTGACCGACAGGGGACTGGGGCCAACGTCCTGACTTTC. Translation gives CASSDRQGTGANVLTF. V usage is TRBV28 and J usage is TRBJ2-6; TRBD1 matches at 8 bases. V lost 5 bases to trimming and J lost 2 bases; unmatched junction nucleotides: 5. Looked up from germline, CDR1 is MDHEN and CDR2 is SYDVKM. CDR3 length: 16 residues.

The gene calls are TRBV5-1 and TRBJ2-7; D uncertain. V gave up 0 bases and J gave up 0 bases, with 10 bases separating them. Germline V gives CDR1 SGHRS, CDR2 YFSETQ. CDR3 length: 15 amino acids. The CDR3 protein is CASSLGGPLSYEQYF. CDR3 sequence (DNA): TGCGCCAGCAGCTTGGGAGGACCCCTCTCCTACGAGCAGTACTTC.

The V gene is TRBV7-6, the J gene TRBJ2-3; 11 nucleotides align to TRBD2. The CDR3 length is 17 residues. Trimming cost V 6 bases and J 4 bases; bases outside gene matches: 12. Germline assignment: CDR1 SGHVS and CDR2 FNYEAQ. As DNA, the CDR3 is TGTGCCAGCAGTTACACCCCGATAGCGGGAGGGGCAGATACGCAGTATTTT. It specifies CASSYTPIAGGADTQYF.

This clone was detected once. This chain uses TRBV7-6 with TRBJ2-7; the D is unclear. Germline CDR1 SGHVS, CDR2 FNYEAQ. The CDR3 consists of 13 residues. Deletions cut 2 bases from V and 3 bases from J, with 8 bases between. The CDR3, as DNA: TGTGCCAGCAGCTTATCAGGAAACTACGAGCAGTACTTC. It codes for CASSLSGNYEQYF.

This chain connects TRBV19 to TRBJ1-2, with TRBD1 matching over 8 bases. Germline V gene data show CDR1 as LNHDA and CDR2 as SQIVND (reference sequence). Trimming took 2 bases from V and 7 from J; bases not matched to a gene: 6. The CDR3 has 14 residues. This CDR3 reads CASSILDRGLGYTF. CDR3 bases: TGTGCCAGTAGTATACTCGACAGGGGACTTGGCTACACCTTC.